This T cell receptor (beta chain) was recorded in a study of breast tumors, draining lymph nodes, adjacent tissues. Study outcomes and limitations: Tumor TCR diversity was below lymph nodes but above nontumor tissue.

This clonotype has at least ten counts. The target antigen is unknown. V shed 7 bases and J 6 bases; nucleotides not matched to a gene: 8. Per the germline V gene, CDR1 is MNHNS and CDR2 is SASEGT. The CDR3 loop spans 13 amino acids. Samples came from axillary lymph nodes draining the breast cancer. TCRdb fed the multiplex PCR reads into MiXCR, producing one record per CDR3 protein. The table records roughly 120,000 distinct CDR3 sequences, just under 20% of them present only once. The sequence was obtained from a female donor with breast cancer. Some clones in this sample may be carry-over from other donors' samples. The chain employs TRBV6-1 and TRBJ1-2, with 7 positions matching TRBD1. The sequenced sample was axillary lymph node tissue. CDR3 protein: CASILFTGDGYTF. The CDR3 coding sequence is TGTGCCAGCATTCTCTTCACAGGGGATGGCTACACCTTC.